Listed below are T cell receptor beta chains from one sample, sequenced in a study of radiation and T cells in renal cell carcinoma. The repertoire was sequenced with immunoSEQ multiplex PCR; TCRdb's copy has only in-frame clones and lacks some. Of 120,000 to 150,000 clones listed, 70% to 90% are singletons. This specimen consisted of blood, obtained from a patient whose treatment included radiotherapy and nephrectomy. The receptors come from a woman in her forties or fifties with renal cell carcinoma. CDR3s include the opening cysteine and the closing phenylalanine or tryptophan. D genes are given only for firm matches. Clone sizes are given selectively: once, few, many, or a class where the clone is expanded.

>-|-|TRBJ2-1|13|TRBV28
CASTNPGAYMEFF
TGTGCCAGCACCAACCCTGGGGCATACATGGAGTTCTTC
>-|TRBD2|TRBJ2-5|15|TRBV4-1
CASSQLAGDQETQYF
TGCGCCAGCAGCCAACTAGCGGGGGACCAAGAGACCCAGTACTTC
>few|TRBD1|TRBJ1-5|16|TRBV6-1
CASSEARGPGNQPQHF
TGTGCCAGCAGTGAAGCCAGGGGGCCTGGCAATCAGCCCCAGCATTTT
>-|-|TRBJ1-1|14|TRBV6-6
CASNLGGSGTEAFF
TGTGCCAGCAACCTGGGGGGGAGCGGCACTGAAGCTTTCTTT
>-|TRBD2|TRBJ2-1|16|TRBV4-2
CASSQERRSRGGEQFF
TGTGCCAGCAGCCAAGAAAGACGATCCCGGGGGGGTGAGCAGTTCTTC
>-|-|TRBJ2-7|15|TRBV4-3
CASSPSGRASYEQYF
TGCGCCAGCAGCCCCTCGGGCAGGGCCTCCTACGAGCAGTACTTC
>-|-|TRBJ2-1|16|TRBV5-4
CASSLGSESSYNEQFF
TGTGCCAGCAGCTTGGGGTCGGAGAGCTCCTACAATGAGCAGTTCTTC
>-|-|TRBJ1-3|15|TRBV7-9
CASSPDRTSGNTIYF
TGTGCCAGCAGCCCGGACAGAACCTCTGGAAACACCATATATTTT
>-|-|TRBJ1-1|12|TRBV15
CATSRVNTEAFF
TGTGCCACCAGCAGAGTTAACACTGAAGCTTTCTTT
>-|TRBD1|TRBJ2-3|13|TRBV5-1
CASMTGSTDTQYF
TGCGCCAGCATGACAGGGAGCACAGATACGCAGTATTTT
>-|-|TRBJ2-7|15|TRBV6-6
CASSGKGGLGYEQYF
TGTGCCAGCAGTGGAAAGGGAGGTCTGGGGTACGAGCAGTACTTC
>-|TRBD1|TRBJ2-2|17|TRBV4-3
CASSHLLTGGYTGELFF
TGCGCCAGCAGCCACCTCTTGACAGGGGGGTACACCGGGGAGCTGTTTTTT
>-|-|TRBJ2-7|14|TRBV6-5
CASSSPGGGYEQYF
TGTGCCAGCAGTTCCCCAGGGGGGGGCTACGAGCAGTACTTC
>-|TRBD1|TRBJ1-5|15|TRBV27
CASSLGRGGNQPQHF
TGTGCCAGCAGTTTAGGCAGGGGGGGGAATCAGCCCCAGCATTTT
>-|TRBD2|TRBJ2-5|13|TRBV27
CASSLAGAETQYF
TGTGCCAGCAGTTTAGCGGGAGCCGAGACCCAGTACTTC
>once|-|TRBJ1-2|12|TRBV7-2
CASSVPQWGYTF
TGTGCCAGCAGCGTACCCCAATGGGGCTACACCTTC
>once|-|TRBJ2-7|13|TRBV2
CASTADSSYEQYF
TGTGCCAGCACCGCGGACAGCTCCTACGAGCAGTACTTC
>once|-|TRBJ1-1|15|TRBV7-2
CASSPRLRVVDEAFF
TGTGCCAGCAGCCCCCGGTTAAGGGTGGTTGATGAAGCTTTCTTT
>-|-|TRBJ2-5|16|TRBV4-3
CASSQDRVAGRETQYF
TGCGCCAGCAGCCAAGATCGGGTCGCAGGGAGAGAGACCCAGTACTTC
>-|TRBD1|TRBJ1-6|16|TRBV7-9
CASSSVGQGHNSPLHF
TGTGCCAGCAGCTCGGTCGGACAGGGGCATAATTCACCCCTCCACTTT
>many|-|TRBJ2-3|13|TRBV6-4
CASSEASTDTQYF
TGTGCCAGCAGTGAAGCTTCCACAGATACGCAGTATTTT
>-|-|TRBJ2-7|13|TRBV4-3
CASSQSLLNEQYF
TGCGCCAGCAGCCAGAGCCTCCTGAACGAGCAGTACTTC
>-|-|TRBJ2-1|11|TRBV2
CASSDHDEQFF
TGTGCCAGCAGTGACCACGATGAGCAGTTCTTC
>few|-|TRBJ2-2|16|TRBV7-9
CASSPKGLRNTGELFF
TGTGCCAGCAGCCCCAAGGGACTTAGGAACACCGGGGAGCTGTTTTTT
>-|TRBD2|TRBJ2-7|18|TRBV10-3
CAISESKALAGGSYEQYF
TGTGCCATCAGTGAGTCAAAGGCTTTGGCGGGAGGGTCCTACGAGCAGTACTTC
>-|-|TRBJ1-4|17|TRBV5-1
CASSPGRGAATNEKLFF
TGCGCCAGCAGCCCGGGGCGGGGGGCGGCAACTAATGAAAAACTGTTTTTT
>-|-|TRBJ1-6|12|TRBV28
CASRPSDSPLHF
TGTGCCAGCAGGCCCTCAGATTCACCCCTCCACTTT
>-|-|TRBJ1-6|15|TRBV6-6
CASSVQGVYNSPLHF
TGTGCCAGCAGTGTCCAGGGTGTCTATAATTCACCCCTCCACTTT
>-|TRBD2|TRBJ2-7|15|TRBV28
CASSSQREWSYEQYF
TGTGCCAGCAGTTCACAGCGGGAGTGGTCCTACGAGCAGTACTTC
>-|TRBD2|TRBJ2-7|16|TRBV7-2
CASSLGRAKRGYEQYF
TGTGCCAGCAGCTTAGGCCGGGCGAAGCGGGGGTACGAGCAGTACTTC
>-|TRBD2|TRBJ2-7|16|TRBV27
CATQPRFTSGSREQYF
TGTGCCACCCAACCGAGGTTTACTAGCGGGAGTCGCGAGCAGTACTTC
>-|TRBD2|TRBJ2-7|16|TRBV28
CASGRRGASGVYEQYF
TGTGCCAGCGGACGGAGAGGGGCTAGCGGAGTTTACGAGCAGTACTTC
>once|-|TRBJ2-3|11|TRBV20-1
CSAGQPDTQYF
TGCAGTGCCGGTCAACCAGATACGCAGTATTTT
>-|-|TRBJ2-1|10|TRBV10-3
CAIGGNEQFF
TGTGCCATCGGAGGCAATGAGCAGTTCTTC
>-|TRBD1|TRBJ1-1|14|TRBV5-8
CASSLVRSTGVAFF
TGTGCCAGCAGCTTGGTCCGATCGACAGGGGTGGCTTTCTTT
>-|TRBD1|TRBJ2-7|14|TRBV7-2
CASSGQGDSYEQYF
TGTGCCAGCAGCGGACAGGGGGACTCCTACGAGCAGTACTTC
>-|TRBD2|TRBJ2-1|14|TRBV10-3
CAILSGLASYEQFF
TGTGCCATCCTTTCCGGACTAGCGAGTTATGAGCAGTTCTTC
>-|TRBD1|TRBJ2-7|15|TRBV4-1
CASSWGTGGSYEQYF
TGCGCCAGCAGCTGGGGGACAGGGGGTTCCTACGAGCAGTACTTC
>-|TRBD1|TRBJ1-1|17|TRBV10-2
CASSPSEDRVFSTEAFF
TGCGCCAGCAGCCCCTCGGAGGACAGGGTATTTAGCACTGAAGCTTTCTTT
>-|-|TRBJ1-4|15|TRBV9
CASSVGRGQSEKLFF
TGTGCCAGCAGCGTAGGACGAGGACAGTCCGAAAAACTGTTTTTT
>-|TRBD1|TRBJ2-3|14|TRBV10-3
CATQTGSDTDTQYF
TGTGCCACACAGACAGGGAGTGACACAGATACGCAGTATTTT
>few|-|TRBJ1-2|14|TRBV2
CASSEVQGGYGYTF
TGTGCCAGCAGTGAAGTCCAGGGTGGCTATGGCTACACCTTC
>-|-|TRBJ2-7|13|TRBV7-9
CASSLALGDEQYF
TGTGCCAGCAGCTTAGCGCTCGGGGACGAGCAGTACTTC
>-|-|TRBJ2-4|11|TRBV2
CASSAENIQYF
TGTGCCAGCAGTGCGGAAAACATTCAGTACTTC